This entry concerns a single TCR beta chain. The data were produced by immunoSEQ multiplex PCR, yet TCRdb's version contains in-frame clones alone and is incomplete. Of 1,500,000 or so clones in the sample, approximately 98.5% are singletons; the top ten hold approximately 0.38%. This sample was taken from a study of shared clonotypes between healthy human individuals. The V and J ends lost 1 base and 1 base respectively, with 11 bases between them. The length of the CDR3 is 16 residues. The germline V gene encodes CDR1 SGHTA and CDR2 FQGNSA. Both subsets, CD45RA+ naive and CD45RA-negative memory, were split from the CD4+ cells.

The sample comprised naive CD4+ T cells sorted from blood. The subset here: CD45RA+ positively selected. The receptor's source is a man younger than 40 in good health. This chain connects TRBV7-2 to TRBJ2-4, with D maybe TRBD1 (5 bases). Here the CDR3 reads CASSLDRPGAKNIQYF. DNA for the CDR3: TGTGCCAGCAGCTTAGATCGTCCAGGGGCCAAAAACATTCAGTACTTC.